These 26 T cell receptor beta chains came from one sample sequenced in a study of T cell repertoires in cytomegalovirus infection. Their antigens remain unidentified. One entry per CDR3 protein, called by TCRdb with MiXCR from the reads. This sample carries some 500,000 distinct CDR3 sequences, 40% of them seen once, and the ten largest clones take around 50%. Sequences were derived from cultured PBMCs, sampled from culture after CMV antigen stimulation. The receptors originated from a human donor in good health (CMV status not recorded). Some clones in this sample may be carry-over from other donors' samples.

The CDR3 loop reads CASSSPHTTGVNQPQHF. CDR3 DNA sequence: TGTGCCAGCAGCAGCCCCCATACCACAGGGGTGAATCAGCCCCAGCATTTT. This chain connects TRBV7-9 to TRBJ1-5; 7 bases agree with TRBD1. Germline CDR1 is SEHNR and CDR2 is FQNEAQ (reference sequence). This CDR3 has 17 amino acids. V lost 5 bases and J lost 4; bases outside the gene matches: 14.

A few counts support this clonotype. V usage is TRBV7-2 and J usage is TRBJ1-5; TRBD1 might be the D (5 bases). Germline V CDR1 and CDR2: SGHTA, FQGNSA. V lost 4 bases and J lost 6, with 10 bases in between. The CDR3 is made up of 13 amino acids. Written as DNA, the CDR3 is TGTGCCAGCAGCTCAGGGTCCCCTCAGCCCCAGCATTTT. Protein product: CASSSGSPQPQHF.

This chain connects TRBV6-6 to TRBJ1-2; 7 bases are shared with TRBD1. Germline lookup yields CDR1 MNHNY and CDR2 SVGAGI (reference sequence). V lost 10 bases to trimming and J lost 3 bases; unmatched junction nucleotides: 5. This CDR3 has 12 amino acids. The DNA of the CDR3 is TGTGCCATCCCGGGACAGTACTATGGCTACACCTTC. Residues: CAIPGQYYGYTF.

The chain is built from TRBV2 and TRBJ2-7; 9 bases fit TRBD1. The germline gives CDR1 SNHLY, CDR2 FYNNEI. The CDR3 has 13 residues. In DNA form, the CDR3 reads TGTGCAACCCACCGGGACAGGGACCTCGAGCAGTACTTC. It yields the protein CATHRDRDLEQYF.

As to this clonotype: Here the CDR3 omits its conserved ending phenylalanine or tryptophan, so a read error is the likely source. The rearrangement joins TRBV7-2 to TRBJ2-3; D gene ambiguous. V dropped 1 base and J dropped 2 bases, with 4 bases sitting between them. Per germline, CDR1 SGHTA and CDR2 FQGNSA. This CDR3 has 13 residues. CDR3 residues: CASSLEVTDTQYL. In nucleotides, the CDR3 is TGTGCCAGCAGCTTAGAAGTCACAGATACGCAGTATTTG.

This clonotype was counted a few times. The chain employs TRBV19 and TRBJ2-7; 8 bases map to TRBD2. Losses at the gene ends were 3 bases for V and 2 bases for J; bases not matched to a gene: 9. Germline V gene sequence: CDR1 LNHDA, CDR2 SQIVND (reference sequence). The CDR3 runs to 16 residues. CDR3 nucleotide sequence: TGTGCCAGTAGTATCTTAAATAGCGGGACCCCCTACGAGCAGTACTTC. It specifies CASSILNSGTPYEQYF.

The CDR3 is CASSQGNSGGTDTQYF. In nucleotides, the CDR3 is TGCGCCAGCAGCCAAGGGAATAGCGGTGGCACAGATACGCAGTATTTT. The chain links TRBV4-3 to TRBJ2-3, with D perhaps TRBD2 (6 bases). This CDR3 region has 16 residues. CDR1 is LGHNA and CDR2 is YSLEER in the germline V gene. Trimming cost V 1 base and J 1 base, with 12 bases left between them.

The chain links TRBV5-1 to TRBJ2-1, with D perhaps TRBD1 or TRBD2 (6 bases each). Germline V CDR1 and CDR2: SGHRS, YFSETQ. V was shortened by 4 bases and J by 5 bases, with 13 bases between the two germline ends. This CDR3 contains 14 residues. CDR3 sequence (DNA): TGCGCCAGCAGCCAGCCGGGGGCGCACAATGAGCAGTTCTTC. Its protein product is CASSQPGAHNEQFF.

This clonotype was counted a few times. The V call is TRBV7-9, the J call TRBJ2-1; D may be TRBD1 (5 bases). V lost 2 bases and J 6 bases, leaving 8 bases between the germline ends. Germline assignment: CDR1 SEHNR and CDR2 FQNEAQ (reference sequence). CDR3 size: 13 residues. The CDR3 bases are TGTGCCAGCAGCTTACATGGGGCCAATGAGCAGTTCTTC. Translating gives CASSLHGANEQFF.

The rearrangement links TRBV10-3 to TRBJ2-3; 10 bases fit TRBD2. The CDR3 totals 18 residues. The germline V gene has CDR1 ENHRY and CDR2 SYGVKD. With 3 bases clipped from V and 3 bases from J, the junction kept 12 bases outside the gene matches. The DNA for the CDR3 is TGTGCCATCAGTGATTTAGCGGGGGGCGCGTTTAAGACAGATACGCAGTATTTT. Its protein is CAISDLAGGAFKTDTQYF.

This chain uses TRBV7-4 with TRBJ2-1; 9 bases line up with TRBD2. The V gene's germline CDR1 is SGHVT and CDR2 SQSDAQ. This CDR3 has 16 residues. Unmatched junction bases numbered 11, after V lost 5 bases and J lost 6 bases. CDR3: CASSPGLRGGFNEQFF. Here the CDR3 DNA reads TGTGCCAGCAGCCCCGGGTTGCGGGGGGGCTTCAATGAGCAGTTCTTC.

The rearrangement uses TRBV11-2 and TRBJ1-3; no firm D call. This CDR3 spans 15 amino acids. Trimming stripped 3 bases from V and 0 bases from J, with 9 bases between. The germline V gene encodes CDR1 SGHAT and CDR2 FQNNGV. CDR3 protein: CASSLGRASGNTIYF. The DNA for the CDR3 is TGTGCCAGCAGCTTGGGTCGGGCCTCTGGAAACACCATATATTTT. Variable domain in full (rest from reference TRBV11-2 and TRBJ1-3): EAGVAQSPRYKIIEKRQSVAFWCNPISGHATLYWYQQILGQGPKLLIQFQNNGVVDDSQLPKDRFSAERLKGVDSTLKIQPAKLEDSAVYLCASSLGRASGNTIYFGEGSWLTVV.

The rearrangement joins TRBV6-1 to TRBJ2-2; 11 bases are a match to TRBD1. The CDR3 totals 16 residues. The V and J ends lost 6 bases and 5 bases, in that order; junction bases with no gene match: 8. Per the germline V gene, CDR1 is MNHNS and CDR2 is SASEGT. Here the CDR3 DNA reads TGTGCCAGCAGCGGACGGGACAGGGGGGTTACCGGGGAGCTGTTTTTT. Its translation: CASSGRDRGVTGELFF.

This clonotype has more than one count but fewer than ten. The chain joins TRBV7-6 to TRBJ2-1; TRBD2 aligns across 10 bases. Germline V gene lookup returns CDR1 SGHVS and CDR2 FNYEAQ. This CDR3 spans 17 amino acids. Trimming cost V 0 bases and J 9 bases; bases outside gene matches: 11. DNA of the CDR3: TGTGCCAGCAGCTTAGCGATAGCGGGAGGCCCCACCGGTGAGCAGTTCTTC. Its protein is CASSLAIAGGPTGEQFF.

The V gene is TRBV20-1, the J gene TRBJ2-1; 16 bases fit TRBD2. The CDR3 has 20 amino acids. V shed 1 base and J 1 base; nucleotides not matched to a gene: 10. In germline, CDR1 is DFQATT, CDR2 SNEGSKA (reference sequence). The CDR3 sequence is CSARVSGTSGRVLSYNEQFF. Written as DNA, the CDR3 is TGCAGTGCTAGAGTATCCGGGACTAGCGGGAGGGTGCTGTCCTACAATGAGCAGTTCTTC.

In this sample, this clonotype turned up a few times. CDR3 loop: CASSGPSWETQYF. As DNA, the CDR3 is TGTGCCAGCAGCGGACCCTCGTGGGAGACCCAGTACTTC. The chain recombines TRBV25-1 with TRBJ2-5; D not resolved. The CDR3 is 13 amino acids. Trimming took 6 bases from V and 5 from J, leaving 13 bases between them. Germline V lookup: CDR1 MGHDK, CDR2 SYGVNS.

The rearrangement links TRBV11-3 to TRBJ2-7, with D possibly being TRBD2 (5 bases). Germline CDR1 and CDR2: SGHNT and YENEEA. Deletions cut 4 bases from V and 4 bases from J, with 20 bases between. This CDR3 comprises 16 residues. The CDR3 DNA follows: TGTGCCAGCAGCTACGGGGTTAAAAGAGCGGAGTACGAGCAGTACTTC. This sequence encodes CASSYGVKRAEYEQYF.

This clonotype was seen a handful of times. This chain links TRBV5-4 with TRBJ2-1, with D hard to call. The CDR3 totals 12 residues. Trimming took off 0 bases at V and 8 bases at J, with 6 bases between the two ends. The V gene's germline CDR1 is SGHNT and CDR2 YYREEE (reference sequence). The CDR3 DNA follows: TGTGCCAGCAGCTTGGAGGGCTATGAGCAGTTCTTC. It encodes CASSLEGYEQFF.

The CDR3 DNA reads TGCAGTGCTACTAGCGGGATAGATACGCAGTATTTT. This encodes CSATSGIDTQYF. The rearrangement uses TRBV20-1 and TRBJ2-3, with TRBD2 matching 9 bases. V was pared by 4 bases and J by 5 bases, with 1 base of the junction left unmatched. The CDR3 is 12 residues long. Germline CDR1 DFQATT, CDR2 SNEGSKA (reference sequence).

V is TRBV10-3 and J is TRBJ1-2; 7 bases line up with TRBD1. The junction had 2 bases not matched to a gene; V was cut back by 2 bases and J by 2 bases. There are 14 residues in the CDR3. The V gene's germline CDR1 is ENHRY and CDR2 SYGVKD. The CDR3 sequence: CAISEDRANYGYTF. In DNA form, the CDR3 reads TGTGCCATCAGTGAGGACAGGGCCAACTATGGCTACACCTTC.

The table lists this clonotype with a few counts. The V and J genes are TRBV5-5 and TRBJ1-1, with D perhaps TRBD1 (6 bases). Germline assignment: CDR1 SGHKS and CDR2 YYEKEE (reference sequence). This CDR3 is built from 14 residues. V lost 2 bases and J lost 3, with 11 bases in between. CDR3 sequence (DNA): TGTGCCAGCAGCTTCCGCAGGGGTTACACTGAAGCTTTCTTT. Translated, it gives CASSFRRGYTEAFF.

The chain couples TRBV7-2 to TRBJ2-2; a possible D gene is TRBD2 (5 bases). The V gene's germline CDR1 is SGHTA and CDR2 FQGNSA. The CDR3 contains 13 residues. V was shortened by 6 bases and J by 6 bases, with 11 bases between the two germline ends. The CDR3 DNA reads as TGTGCCAGCAGGCCCCCTAGCTCCGGGGAGCTGTTTTTT. This sequence encodes CASRPPSSGELFF. Supplemented by reference TRBV7-2 and TRBJ2-2, the full variable domain reads GAGVSQSPSNKVTEKGKDVELRCDPISGHTALYWYRQSLGQGLEFLIYFQGNSAPDKSGLPSDRFSAERTGGSVSTLTIQRTQQEDSAVYLCASRPPSSGELFFGEGSRLTVL.

V and J are TRBV5-3 and TRBJ2-3; D is undetermined. TRBV5-3 is an ORF, with its function uncertain. The CDR3 contains 14 residues. Trimming took off 9 bases at V and 1 base at J, with 15 bases between the two ends. The CDR3 loop reads CANSPDGGTDTQYF. The CDR3 DNA follows: TGTGCCAACTCACCGGACGGAGGCACAGATACGCAGTATTTT.

The rearrangement joins TRBV12-3 or TRBV12-4 to TRBJ1-5, with D unclear. V was shortened by 6 bases and J by 6 bases, with 12 bases between the two germline ends. This CDR3 comprises 13 residues. CDR3 protein: CASSFTEGQPQHF. In nucleotides, the CDR3 is TGTGCCAGCAGCTTTACCGAAGGTCAGCCCCAGCATTTT.

V and J are TRBV6-4 and TRBJ1-1; no definite D call. From germline, CDR1 is MRHNA and CDR2 SNTAGT. CDR3 size: 16 residues. V was trimmed by 5 bases and J by 0 bases, leaving 16 bases between them. This CDR3 reads CASSYLTDDLNTEAFF. The CDR3 DNA follows: TGTGCCAGCAGTTACCTAACGGACGACCTGAACACTGAAGCTTTCTTT.

This chain connects TRBV12-3 or TRBV12-4 to TRBJ2-3, with 11 nucleotides matching TRBD2. The CDR3 totals 15 residues. V was pared by 7 bases and J by 5 bases, with 8 bases of the junction left unmatched. CDR3 in DNA: TGTGCCAGCACCATAGCGGGGGGGCCTGAAGATACGCAGTATTTT. Amino acid sequence: CASTIAGGPEDTQYF.